One and the same sample provided the 21 T cell receptor beta chains below, sequenced in a study of cytomegalovirus exposure and HLA in healthy donors (dated by TCRdb to 2017 to 2019). Library method: the immunoSEQ multiplex PCR assay. For the multiplex PCR, a mixture combining 60 forward primers for TCR Vbeta segments and 13 reverse primers for TCR Jbeta segments was used. TCRdb re-hosts the immuneACCESS table, in-frame sequences only. Its copies lack some clones; in the studies checked, an unresolved V gene accounts for under half of them, and the cause for the rest is not known. The sample table lists roughly 180,000 clones, 80% to 90% of them with a count of one. In total, the top ten clones hold about 0.77% of the sample. The specimen was PBMCs. The receptors were gathered from a woman younger than 30 in good health and CMV-seronegative.

The V and J genes are TRBV5-1 and TRBJ2-4, with 9 bases that match TRBD2. The CDR3 contains 14 residues. J gave up 4 bases and V 5 bases, and 4 bases lay outside the gene matches. From germline, CDR1 is SGHRS and CDR2 YFSETQ. CDR3 nucleotide sequence: TGCGCCAGCAGGGCTACTAGCGGGAAAAACATTCAGTACTTC. Its protein is CASRATSGKNIQYF.

The chain uses TRBV23-1 and TRBJ2-3; tentative D call: TRBD1 (6 bases). TRBV23-1 has ORF status, its function being uncertain. The V end lost 4 bases, the J end lost 6 bases, and 11 bases lay between the germline ends. The CDR3 sequence is 13 residues long. The CDR3 DNA reads as TGCGCCAGCAGTCTTTTGGGGGCGGATACGCAGTATTTT. Its translation: CASSLLGADTQYF.

This sequence joins TRBV28 and TRBJ2-1, with 12 bases aligning to TRBD2. The CDR3 runs to 14 residues. The junction had 4 bases not matched to a gene; V was cut back by 7 bases and J by 6 bases. The germline V gene has CDR1 MDHEN and CDR2 SYDVKM. This CDR3 reads CASNLAGGSNEQFF. DNA for the CDR3: TGTGCCAGCAATCTAGCGGGAGGGAGCAATGAGCAGTTCTTC.

This clone was observed a handful of times. This chain links TRBV18 with TRBJ2-7, with 7 bases fitting TRBD1. Germline-derived CDR1 and CDR2 are KGHSH and LQKENI. The CDR3 is 16 amino acids. The V segment lost 2 bases and the J segment 2 bases; nucleotides outside the gene matches: 9. In DNA, the CDR3 is TGTGCCAGCTCACCAAGGGCCGGGACAGACACCTACGAGCAGTACTTC. It is translated as CASSPRAGTDTYEQYF. The variable domain in full, with the rest retrieved from reference TRBV18 and TRBJ2-7, is NAGVMQNPRHLVRRRGQEARLRCSPMKGHSHVYWYRQLPEEGLKFMVYLQKENIIDESGMPKERFSAEFPKEGPSILRIQQVVRGDSAAYFCASSPRAGTDTYEQYFGPGTRLTVT.

The V gene is TRBV18, the J gene TRBJ2-7; 11 bases fit TRBD2. The CDR3 has 15 amino acids. With V trimmed by 4 bases and J by 2 bases, 4 bases remained unmatched. CDR1 is KGHSH, CDR2 LQKENI, per germline. The DNA of the CDR3 is TGTGCCAGCTCACTACCGGGACTAGCGGCCTACGAGCAGTACTTC. Amino acid sequence: CASSLPGLAAYEQYF.

V is TRBV19 and J is TRBJ2-7; maybe TRBD2 (5 bases). The V end lost 3 bases, the J end lost 0 bases, and 6 bases lay between the germline ends. CDR3 length: 13 amino acids. Germline CDR1 LNHDA, CDR2 SQIVND (reference sequence). CDR3 in amino acids: CASSIGGSYEQYF. Written as DNA, the CDR3 is TGTGCCAGTAGTATCGGAGGCTCCTACGAGCAGTACTTC.

This clone was observed a few times. V is TRBV10-1 and J is TRBJ2-7; a weak D match, TRBD2 (6 bases). This CDR3 is built from 14 residues. V dropped 2 bases and J dropped 5 bases, with 13 bases sitting between them. CDR1 is WNHNN, CDR2 SYGVQD, per germline (reference sequence). CDR3 region: CASSEAQSGDEQYF. In DNA form, the CDR3 reads TGCGCCAGCAGTGAGGCCCAGTCGGGGGACGAGCAGTACTTC.

The chain combines TRBV4-1 with TRBJ2-4; D possibly corresponds to TRBD2 (6 bases). Germline CDR1 MGHRA, CDR2 YSYEKL. The CDR3 is 16 amino acids. Trimming shortened V by 6 bases and J by 0 bases, and 15 bases separated the two germline ends. The CDR3 loop reads CASSRLARVAKNIQYF. In nucleotides, the CDR3 is TGCGCCAGCAGTAGGCTAGCGCGAGTAGCCAAAAACATTCAGTACTTC.

The chain couples TRBV7-2 to TRBJ2-3; 13 bases are shared with TRBD2. Germline-derived CDR1 and CDR2 are SGHTA and FQGNSA. V lost 1 base, J lost 4 bases, and 5 bases stayed unmatched. The CDR3 has 17 amino acids. This CDR3 is CASSLERLAGGPDTQYF. The CDR3 bases are TGTGCCAGCAGCTTAGAGAGACTAGCGGGAGGCCCAGATACGCAGTATTTT.

The V and J genes are TRBV7-9 and TRBJ2-1; 9 bases align to TRBD2. The CDR3 totals 15 residues. J lost 3 bases, V lost 5 bases, and 5 bases had no gene match. Germline values: CDR1 SEHNR, CDR2 FQNEAQ (reference sequence). DNA of the CDR3: TGTGCCAGCAGCCTATCTAGCGGGAACTACAATGAGCAGTTCTTC. Amino acid sequence: CASSLSSGNYNEQFF.

The genes are TRBV2 and TRBJ2-5, with 8 bases aligning to TRBD2. The end of the DNA aligns better with TRBJ2-7, so the J call may be wrong. The CDR3 sequence is 14 residues long. CDR1 and CDR2 (germline): SNHLY, FYNNEI. The CDR3 loop is CASSVASGYYEQYF. The CDR3 region has the DNA TGTGCCAGCAGTGTGGCTAGCGGGTACTACGAGCAGTACTTC.

This clone was observed a handful of times. The chain recombines TRBV19 with TRBJ1-4, with D perhaps matching TRBD1 (5 bases). There are 14 residues in the CDR3. The germline V gene has CDR1 LNHDA and CDR2 SQIVND (reference sequence). V lost 7 bases, J lost 4 bases, and 13 bases lay in between. The CDR3 sequence: CASKDDSVNEKLFF. The CDR3 DNA reads TGTGCCAGTAAGGATGACAGCGTTAATGAAAAACTGTTTTTT. Together with reference TRBV19 and TRBJ1-4, the CDR3 gives the full variable domain: DGGITQSPKYLFRKEGQNVTLSCEQNLNHDAMYWYRQDPGQGLRLIYYSQIVNDFQKGDIAEGYSVSREKKESFPLTVTSAQKNPTAFYLCASKDDSVNEKLFFGSGTQLSVL.

CDR3 loop: CASSPVFRAGGTSTDTQYF. The DNA for the CDR3 is TGCGCCAGCAGCCCCGTATTCCGGGCGGGAGGAACTAGCACAGATACGCAGTATTTT. V and J are TRBV5-1 and TRBJ2-3, with TRBD2 identical over 8 bases. The CDR3 runs 19 residues. Trimming took 4 bases from V and 0 from J; bases not matched to a gene: 16. Germline CDR1 reads SGHRS; CDR2 reads YFSETQ.

This rearrangement joins TRBV5-1 to TRBJ2-1; 11 nucleotides line up with TRBD2. The CDR3 totals 16 residues. Germline CDR1 reads SGHRS; CDR2 reads YFSETQ. J gave up 7 bases and V 4 bases, and 10 bases lay outside the gene matches. The DNA for the CDR3 is TGCGCCAGCAGCGTCGGTAGCGGGAGGGCCTGGAATGAGCAGTTCTTC. Amino acid sequence: CASSVGSGRAWNEQFF.

This clone was observed a single time. In nucleotides, the CDR3 is TGTGCCAGCAGCTTAGCCGGCAGGAACGAGCAGTACTTC. Translated, it gives CASSLAGRNEQYF. The chain links TRBV11-2 to TRBJ2-7; D is uncertain. Deletions cut 1 base from V and 5 bases from J, with 9 bases between. The CDR3 spans 13 residues. The germline gives CDR1 SGHAT, CDR2 FQNNGV.

V and J are TRBV7-9 and TRBJ1-6; TRBD1 aligns across 7 bases. This CDR3 has 15 residues. J was trimmed by 5 bases and V by 3 bases; bases with no gene match: 4. Germline-derived CDR1 and CDR2 are SEHNR and FQNEAQ (reference sequence). This chain's CDR3 is CASSFGTANNSPLHF. The CDR3 DNA is TGTGCCAGCAGCTTCGGGACAGCTAATAATTCACCCCTCCACTTT.

This clone was detected once. The genes are TRBV13 and TRBJ1-6; D is unresolved. Between the trimmed V and J ends, which lost 2 bases and 7 bases, there was a span of 12 bases. The CDR3 extends over 15 amino acids. Germline V gene lookup returns CDR1 PRHDT and CDR2 FYEKMQ (reference sequence). The CDR3 sequence is CASSLRSGSNSPLHF. DNA for the CDR3: TGTGCCAGCAGCTTAAGATCTGGGAGCAATTCACCCCTCCACTTT.

A word on this clone: Germline and junction disagree at one end, which may indicate a read error. The chain carries TRBV7-9 and TRBJ1-1; 8 bases align to TRBD1. This CDR3 has 15 amino acids. Germline loops: CDR1 SEHNR, CDR2 FQNEAQ (reference sequence). CDR3 DNA: TGTTCCAGCAGCCCCAGACAGGGGATGAACACTGAAGCTTTCTTT. Its protein is CSSSPRQGMNTEAFF.

V gene TRBV11-2 combines with J gene TRBJ2-5; D ambiguous. Trimming removed 0 bases from V and 7 bases from J, with 3 bases in between. The CDR3 is 11 amino acids. Germline CDR1 reads SGHAT; CDR2 reads FQNNGV. For the CDR3, the DNA is TGTGCCAGCAGCTTAGACGGGACCCAGTACTTC. Its protein product is CASSLDGTQYF.

The chain is built from TRBV2 and TRBJ2-7; D gene uncertain. Between the trimmed V and J ends, which lost 8 bases and 7 bases, there was a span of 9 bases. Germline lookup yields CDR1 SNHLY and CDR2 FYNNEI. This CDR3 is 10 amino acids long. The CDR3 loop reads CASWNSEQYF. The DNA for the CDR3 is TGTGCCAGCTGGAACAGTGAGCAGTACTTC.

The chain has TRBV20-1 and TRBJ1-2; 8 positions agree with TRBD1. Germline values: CDR1 DFQATT, CDR2 SNEGSKA (reference sequence). This CDR3 is built from 11 residues. V gave up 5 bases and J gave up 8 bases; unmatched junction bases: 4. The CDR3: CSAPYRGGYTF. The CDR3 bases are TGCAGTGCTCCCTACAGGGGGGGCTACACCTTC.